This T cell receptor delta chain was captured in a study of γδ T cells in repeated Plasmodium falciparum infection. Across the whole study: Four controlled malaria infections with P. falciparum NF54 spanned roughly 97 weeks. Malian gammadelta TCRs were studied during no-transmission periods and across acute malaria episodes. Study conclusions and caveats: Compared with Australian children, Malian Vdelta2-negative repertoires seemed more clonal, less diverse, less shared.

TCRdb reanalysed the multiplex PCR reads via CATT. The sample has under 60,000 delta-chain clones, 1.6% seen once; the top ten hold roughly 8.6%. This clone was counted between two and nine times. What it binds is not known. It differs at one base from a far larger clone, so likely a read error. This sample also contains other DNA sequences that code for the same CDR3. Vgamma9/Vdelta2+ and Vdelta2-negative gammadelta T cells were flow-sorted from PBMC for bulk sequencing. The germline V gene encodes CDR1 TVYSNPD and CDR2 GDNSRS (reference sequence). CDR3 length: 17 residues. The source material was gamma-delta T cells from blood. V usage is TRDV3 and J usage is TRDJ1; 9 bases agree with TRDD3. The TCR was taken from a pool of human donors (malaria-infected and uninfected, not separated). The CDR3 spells CAFKEGYWGRYTDKLIF. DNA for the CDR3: TGCGCCTTTAAGGAGGGTTACTGGGGGAGGTACACCGATAAACTCATCTTT. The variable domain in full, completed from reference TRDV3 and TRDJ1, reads CDKVTQSSPDQTVASGSEVVLLCTYDTVYSNPDLFWYRIRPDYSFQFVFYGDNSRSEGADFTQGRFSVKHILTQKAFHLVISPVRTEDSATYYCAFKEGYWGRYTDKLIFGKGTRVTVEP.